The sample holds many counts of the clone carrying this T cell receptor beta chain. The data belong to a study of sequential checkpoint blockade in melanoma. Measured with immunoSEQ multiplex PCR; TCRdb has only the in-frame clones, and not every one. The table includes about 12,000 clones, roughly 25% detected once. Documented treatment: randomized to nivolumab then ipilimumab (arm A) or the reverse (arm B). V was shortened by 6 bases and J by 0 bases, with 18 bases between the two germline ends. The CDR3 extends over 17 amino acids. The material was tumor tissue (inferred from file names), obtained from a patient given nivolumab and ipilimumab in sequence. This chain connects TRBV23-1 to TRBJ2-1; TRBD1 might be the D (5 bases). Being an ORF, TRBV23-1 has a function that is uncertain. The clonotype comes from a human donor with melanoma. CDR3 sequence reads: CASSRKAQGLSYNEQFF. DNA of the CDR3: TGCGCCAGCAGCCGGAAGGCGCAGGGCCTCTCCTACAATGAGCAGTTCTTC.